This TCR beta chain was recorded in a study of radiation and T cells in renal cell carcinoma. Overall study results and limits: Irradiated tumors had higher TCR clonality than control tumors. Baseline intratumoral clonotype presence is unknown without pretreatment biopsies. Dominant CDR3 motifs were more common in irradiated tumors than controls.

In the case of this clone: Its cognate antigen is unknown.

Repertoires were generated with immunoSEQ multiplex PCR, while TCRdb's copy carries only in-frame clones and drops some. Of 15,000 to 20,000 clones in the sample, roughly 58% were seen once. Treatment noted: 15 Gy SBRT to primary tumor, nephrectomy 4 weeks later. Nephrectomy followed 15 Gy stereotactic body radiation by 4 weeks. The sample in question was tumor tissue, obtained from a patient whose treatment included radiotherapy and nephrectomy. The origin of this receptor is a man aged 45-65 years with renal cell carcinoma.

CDR3 nucleotides: TGTGCCACCAGCGGGAAATCACCAGTGAGCACAGATACGCAGTATTTT. Its protein is CATSGKSPVSTDTQYF. The gene calls are TRBV15 and TRBJ2-3; unclear D gene. The CDR3 contains 16 residues. Germline V gene sequence: CDR1 LNHNV, CDR2 YYDKDF (reference sequence). Trimming shortened V by 5 bases and J by 0 bases, and 15 bases separated the two germline ends.